This paragraph reports one T cell receptor beta chain. Its antigen is as yet unknown. The data were taken from a study of OX40 agonist ivuxolimab in advanced cancers. Whole-study context: Of mixed ages from about 20 to 85 and averaging about 56 years, the group was around 78% male. Under the entry rules, prior anti-PD-1, anti-PD-L1 or anti-CTLA-4 therapy was allowed, and less than 50% had some. Study results and limitations: CD4+ and CD8+ T cells in blood underwent clonal expansion by week 6 at 0.1 to 3.0 mg/kg. CD4+ T cells averaged fewer expanded clones than CD8+ T cells.

Sequencing was performed with immunoSEQ multiplex PCR; in TCRdb, only in-frame clones are kept and a portion is missing. The table lists nearly 80,000 clones, approximately 80% of them singletons, with 0.35% to 0.5% in the top ten. V was clipped by 5 bases and J by 0 bases, with 7 bases between them. The length of the CDR3 is 14 residues. Germline CDR1 is SEHNR and CDR2 is FQNEAQ (reference sequence). The sequences come from CD4+ or CD8+ T cells sorted from blood, collected in a trial of the OX40 agonist ivuxolimab. The chain has TRBV7-9 and TRBJ1-4; D uncertain. The TCR comes from an adult with an advanced solid tumor such as melanoma, head and neck, liver or kidney cancer. The CDR3 nucleotides are TGTGCCAGCAGCCCTCGGGCAACTAATGAAAAACTGTTTTTT. Translating it yields CASSPRATNEKLFF.